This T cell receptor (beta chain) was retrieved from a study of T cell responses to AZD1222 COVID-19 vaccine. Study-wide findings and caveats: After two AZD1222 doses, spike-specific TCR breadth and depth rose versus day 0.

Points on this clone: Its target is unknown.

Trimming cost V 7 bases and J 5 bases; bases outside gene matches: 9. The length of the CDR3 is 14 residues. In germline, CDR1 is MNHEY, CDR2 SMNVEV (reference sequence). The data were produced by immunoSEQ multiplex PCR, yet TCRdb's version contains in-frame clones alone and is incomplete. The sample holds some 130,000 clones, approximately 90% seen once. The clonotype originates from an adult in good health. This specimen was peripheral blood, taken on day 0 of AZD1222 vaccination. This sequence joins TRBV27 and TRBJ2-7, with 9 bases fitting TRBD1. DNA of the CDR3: TGTGCCAGCATCCCAGGACAGGGGACCCACGAGCAGTACTTC. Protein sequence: CASIPGQGTHEQYF.